What follows are 7 T cell receptor beta chains derived from one specimen sequenced in a study of blood T cell repertoires in COVID-19. Here immunoSEQ multiplex PCR was the method, and the copy in TCRdb shows in-frame clones only, minus some. The sample holds about 160,000 clones, about 85% seen once. Sequenced sample: peripheral blood. These receptors came from a human donor with acute or convalescent COVID-19. The donor label of this sample is uncertain.

V gene TRBV9 combines with J gene TRBJ1-3; D is undetermined. V lost 4 bases and J 4 bases, leaving 18 bases between the germline ends. Germline CDR1 and CDR2: SGDLS and YYNGEE. The CDR3 spans 16 residues. The CDR3 reads CASSPLPGRRGNTIYF. In DNA form, the CDR3 reads TGTGCCAGCAGCCCCTTGCCTGGCAGGCGCGGAAACACCATATATTTT.

This clone was recorded only once. This chain links TRBV10-2 with TRBJ2-1; TRBD2 might be the D (7 bases). Trimming pared 4 bases from V and 7 bases from J, leaving 14 bases between. CDR1 is WSHSY, CDR2 SAAADI, per germline. The CDR3 consists of 14 residues. In DNA form, the CDR3 reads TGCGCCAGCAGTGGGGGGGGGCCACTTAATGAGCAGTTCTTC. It codes for CASSGGGPLNEQFF.

The chain is built from TRBV27 and TRBJ1-4; TRBD1 is a possible D gene (6 bases). This CDR3 region has 15 residues. Trimming removed 3 bases at V and 4 bases at J, with 12 bases between. Germline CDR1 is MNHEY and CDR2 is SMNVEV (reference sequence). CDR3 amino acids: CASSLGDRFNEKLFF. The CDR3 DNA is TGTGCCAGCAGTTTGGGAGACAGGTTTAATGAAAAACTGTTTTTT.

This clone turned up a few times. The rearrangement links TRBV7-3 to TRBJ2-3; 8 bases are shared with TRBD1. Germline V lookup: CDR1 SGHTA, CDR2 FQGTGA. V lost 5 bases, J lost 6 bases, and 7 bases stayed unmatched. This CDR3 has 14 amino acids. Here the CDR3 reads CASSPVDRADTQYF. The DNA for the CDR3 is TGTGCCAGCAGCCCTGTGGACAGGGCGGATACGCAGTATTTT. The full variable domain, completed using reference TRBV7-3 and TRBJ2-3, is GAGVSQTPSNKVTEKGKYVELRCDPISGHTALYWYRQSLGQGPEFLIYFQGTGAADDSGLPNDRFFAVRPEGSVSTLKIQRTERGDSAVYLCASSPVDRADTQYFGPGTRLTVL.

V usage is TRBV19 and J usage is TRBJ1-2, with 8 bases that match TRBD1. With 8 bases clipped from V and 2 bases from J, the junction kept 7 bases outside the gene matches. The CDR3 contains 14 residues. Per germline, CDR1 LNHDA and CDR2 SQIVND (reference sequence). Written as DNA, the CDR3 is TGTGCCAGTTGCCGACAGGGGAGAAACTATGGCTACACCTTC. Its protein product is CASCRQGRNYGYTF.

This clone was counted once. The genes are TRBV6-4 and TRBJ2-2; 8 bases fit TRBD1. The CDR3 runs 14 residues. V shed 6 bases and J 5 bases; nucleotides not matched to a gene: 5. Germline V lookup: CDR1 MRHNA, CDR2 SNTAGT. The CDR3 reads CASSAGTGTGELFF. DNA for the CDR3: TGTGCCAGCAGCGCCGGGACAGGAACCGGGGAGCTGTTTTTT.

The J gene is TRBJ2-3, the V gene TRBV7-2, with 7 bases fitting TRBD2. The V and J ends lost 3 bases and 1 base, in that order; junction bases with no gene match: 7. Germline CDR1 and CDR2: SGHTA and FQGNSA. The CDR3 sequence is 16 residues long. The CDR3 DNA reads TGTGCCAGCAGCTTCCGGACTAGTGCGGGCACAGATACGCAGTATTTT. Encoded protein: CASSFRTSAGTDTQYF.